Each of the 11 T cell receptor beta chains below was sequenced from the same sample in a study of blood T cell repertoires in COVID-19. Here immunoSEQ multiplex PCR was the method, and the copy in TCRdb shows in-frame clones only, minus some. This sample has 100,000 or so clones, with roughly 79% found just once. The specimen sequenced was peripheral blood. These receptors were obtained from a woman aged 70-85 years with acute or convalescent COVID-19.

CDR3 region: CASHRELTEAFF. The CDR3 coding sequence is TGTGCCAGCCACAGGGAGTTGACTGAAGCTTTCTTT. This sequence joins TRBV12-3 or TRBV12-4 and TRBJ1-1; maybe TRBD1 (6 bases). V shed 8 bases and J shed 5 bases, with 12 bases lying between them. The CDR3 extends over 12 amino acids.

This chain uses TRBV30 with TRBJ2-2, with a tentative D call TRBD2 (5 bases). Trimming shortened V by 0 bases and J by 4 bases, and 21 bases separated the two germline ends. CDR1 and CDR2 from the germline V gene are GTSNPN and SVGIG (reference sequence). CDR3 length: 18 amino acids. CDR3 DNA: TGTGCCTGGAGTGTACGCGCCTCCTCCCCGGCGGGCACCGGGGAGCTGTTTTTT. This sequence encodes CAWSVRASSPAGTGELFF.

The chain has TRBV4-3 and TRBJ2-7; no definite D call. The germline CDR1 and CDR2 sequences are LGHNA and YSLEER. The CDR3 length is 14 residues. Trimming removed 1 base from V and 2 bases from J, with 9 bases in between. Written as DNA, the CDR3 is TGCGCCAGCAGCCAAGTTTTTCCAGCCTACGAGCAGTACTTC. Translated, it gives CASSQVFPAYEQYF.

V and J are TRBV4-3 and TRBJ1-6, with D possibly TRBD1 on 6 matching bases. CDR1 LGHNA and CDR2 YSLEER come from the germline V gene. The V and J ends lost 3 bases and 7 bases respectively, with 13 bases between them. The CDR3 has 15 residues. The CDR3 region has the DNA TGCGCCAGCAGCCAGACCAGGGGTCGGAATTCACCCCTCCACTTT. As protein: CASSQTRGRNSPLHF.

This clone was seen just once. The chain carries TRBV2 and TRBJ1-4; the D gene is possibly TRBD1 (6 bases). Germline CDR1 and CDR2: SNHLY and FYNNEI. The V end lost 3 bases, the J end lost 7 bases, and 12 bases lay between the germline ends. This CDR3 is 14 amino acids long. CDR3 DNA: TGTGCCAGCAGTGACAGGGGTCATAGTGAAAAACTGTTTTTT. It specifies CASSDRGHSEKLFF.

This chain's CDR3 is CASSELDGIAGNTIYF. For the CDR3, the DNA is TGCGCCAGCAGTGAGTTGGACGGGATTGCTGGAAACACCATATATTTT. The chain links TRBV10-2 to TRBJ1-3; D gene unclear. This CDR3 is built from 16 residues. Germline V gene data show CDR1 as WSHSY and CDR2 as SAAADI. Trimming pared 1 base from V and 2 bases from J, leaving 12 bases between.

This clone was counted between two and nine times. CDR3 in amino acids: CASSLAGLGSYNEQFF. In DNA form, the CDR3 reads TGTGCCAGCAGCTTAGCGGGACTCGGCTCCTACAATGAGCAGTTCTTC. J is TRBJ2-1 and V is TRBV7-2; TRBD2 might be the D (6 bases). Germline-derived CDR1 and CDR2 are SGHTA and FQGNSA. The V end was cut by 0 bases, the J end by 0 bases, with 9 bases between. The CDR3 totals 16 residues.

CDR3 bases: TGCGCCAGCAGCTTGGCGGGACACACCTACGAGCAGTACTTC. Its translation: CASSLAGHTYEQYF. This chain uses TRBV5-1 with TRBJ2-7; D perhaps matches TRBD1 (6 bases). The CDR3 covers 14 residues. V was cut by 0 bases and J by 2 bases, with 9 bases left in between. Germline loops: CDR1 SGHRS, CDR2 YFSETQ.

The chain employs TRBV6-5 and TRBJ1-2; no reliable D call. The germline V gene encodes CDR1 MNHEY and CDR2 SVGAGI. The CDR3 consists of 14 residues. Trimming left V 0 bases short and J 3 bases short, with 8 bases between. The CDR3 DNA follows: TGTGCCAGCAGTTACTCGAGGACTCACTATGGCTACACCTTC. Protein: CASSYSRTHYGYTF.

The rearrangement joins TRBV28 to TRBJ2-1, with 12 bases fitting TRBD2. The CDR3 is made up of 16 amino acids. Germline CDR1 is MDHEN and CDR2 is SYDVKM. The J segment lost 4 bases and the V segment lost 4 bases, leaving 5 bases of the junction unmatched. In DNA, the CDR3 is TGTGCCAGCAGTTCCCCGACTAGCGGGGGTTACAATGAGCAGTTCTTC. This sequence encodes CASSSPTSGGYNEQFF.

The chain is built from TRBV5-1 and TRBJ2-7; tentatively, D is TRBD1 (6 bases). This CDR3 spans 16 amino acids. CDR1 is SGHRS, CDR2 YFSETQ, per germline. The V end was cut by 0 bases, the J end by 0 bases, with 13 bases between. Written as DNA, the CDR3 is TGCGCCAGCAGCTTGGCCCCAGGGGTTGGCTCCTACGAGCAGTACTTC. The encoded protein is CASSLAPGVGSYEQYF.